These 2 T cell receptor beta chains originate from one sample sequenced in a study of T cells in Graves' hyperthyroidism and ophthalmopathy. RNA transcripts provided the source from which TCR beta CDR3 regions were amplified. Researchers ran a first-round RT-PCR on the TCR CDR3 using the HTBI primer set. TCRdb re-called the multiplex PCR reads through MiXCR, storing one row per CDR3 protein. The repertoire includes around 450,000 distinct CDR3 sequences, 15% to 19% of them detected once, and 14% sits in the top ten. The sample consisted of blood. These receptor sequences come from a young woman with Graves' hyperthyroidism.

This clonotype was recorded many times. The rearrangement uses TRBV29-1 and TRBJ1-2; 10 bases align to TRBD1. Germline trimming cut 2 bases from V and 1 base from J; bases unmatched to any gene: 10. The CDR3 has 17 residues. The germline gives CDR1 SQVTM, CDR2 ANQGSEA. DNA of the CDR3: TGCAGCGTTGAATCCGGGACAGGGGACCCAGTTAACTATGGCTACACCTTC. This gives the protein CSVESGTGDPVNYGYTF.

V gene TRBV18 combines with J gene TRBJ2-1, with 12 bases aligning to TRBD2. CDR1 KGHSH and CDR2 LQKENI come from the germline V gene. There are 15 residues in the CDR3. The junction had 9 bases not matched to a gene; V was cut back by 8 bases and J by 7 bases. The CDR3, as DNA: TGTGCCAGCGCGACTAGCGGGGGATCTGGGAATGAGCAGTTCTTC. This codes for CASATSGGSGNEQFF.